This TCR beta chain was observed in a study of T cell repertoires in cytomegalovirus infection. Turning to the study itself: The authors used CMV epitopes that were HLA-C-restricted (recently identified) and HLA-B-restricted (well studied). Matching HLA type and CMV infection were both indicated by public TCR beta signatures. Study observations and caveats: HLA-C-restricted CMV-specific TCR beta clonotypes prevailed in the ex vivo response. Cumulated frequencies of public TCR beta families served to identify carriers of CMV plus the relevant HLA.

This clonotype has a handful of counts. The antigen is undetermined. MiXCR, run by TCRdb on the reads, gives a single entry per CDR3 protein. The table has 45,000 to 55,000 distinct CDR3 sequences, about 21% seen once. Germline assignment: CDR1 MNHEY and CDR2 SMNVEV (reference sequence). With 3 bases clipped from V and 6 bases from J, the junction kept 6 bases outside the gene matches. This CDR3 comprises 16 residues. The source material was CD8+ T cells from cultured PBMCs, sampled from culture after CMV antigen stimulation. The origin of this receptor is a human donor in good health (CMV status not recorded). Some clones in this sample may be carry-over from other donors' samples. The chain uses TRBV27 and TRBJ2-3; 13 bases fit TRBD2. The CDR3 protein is CASSFGLAGVGDTQYF. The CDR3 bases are TGTGCCAGCAGTTTTGGACTAGCGGGAGTTGGGGATACGCAGTATTTT.